These T cell receptor beta chains were read from a single sample in a study of cytomegalovirus exposure and HLA in healthy donors. The data were produced by immunoSEQ multiplex PCR, yet TCRdb's version contains in-frame clones alone and is incomplete. The data show 95,000 to 150,000 clones, roughly 82% seen once. The sequencing sample was made of PBMCs. The receptor source for this set is a woman in her thirties or forties in good health and CMV-seropositive. The CDR3 runs from the conserved cysteine through the conserved F or W. The D gene is left open where the match is weak. Where a row states a size, it is once, few, many or the class of an expanded clone; other rows omit it.

TRBV19,NA,NA,TRBJ2-4,CASSLAGGGLNIQYF,TGTGCCAGTAGTTTAGCCGGAGGTGGTTTAAACATTCAGTACTTC
TRBV6-6,NA,TRBD1,TRBJ1-1,CASGKPGQGETEAFF,TGTGCCAGCGGTAAACCGGGACAGGGCGAAACTGAAGCTTTCTTT
TRBV28,NA,NA,TRBJ1-2,CASRPRQENYGYTF,TGTGCCAGCAGACCCCGACAGGAGAACTATGGCTACACCTTC
TRBV5-1,few,TRBD1,TRBJ1-2,CASRPGTGLFYGYTF,TGCGCCAGCAGACCAGGGACAGGGCTTTTCTATGGCTACACCTTC
TRBV5-1,NA,TRBD2,TRBJ2-5,CASSPSRERGETQYF,TGCGCCAGCAGCCCGTCGCGGGAGAGGGGAGAGACCCAGTACTTC
TRBV27,NA,TRBD2,TRBJ2-1,CASRPRLAGPPGSYNEQFF,TGTGCCAGCAGGCCTCGACTAGCGGGACCCCCTGGCTCCTACAATGAGCAGTTCTTC
TRBV30,NA,TRBD2,TRBJ2-1,CAWSAFTSGSYNEQFF,TGTGCCTGGAGTGCATTCACTAGCGGGAGCTACAATGAGCAGTTCTTC
TRBV7-6,NA,TRBD2,TRBJ2-2,CASSTLRLAKSGELFF,TGTGCCAGCAGCACCCTGAGACTAGCGAAGTCCGGGGAGCTGTTTTTT
TRBV29-1,few,TRBD2,TRBJ2-1,CSVLGVLADSRSSYNEQFF,TGCAGCGTTTTAGGTGTGCTAGCGGACTCGAGGAGCTCCTACAATGAGCAGTTCTTC
TRBV5-1,NA,NA,TRBJ2-1,CASSARQDNEQFF,TGCGCCAGCAGCGCCCGACAGGACAATGAGCAGTTCTTC
TRBV2,NA,NA,TRBJ2-6,CASSVSWPSGANVLTF,TGTGCCAGCAGCGTAAGTTGGCCCTCTGGGGCCAACGTCCTGACTTTC
TRBV7-8,few,TRBD1,TRBJ2-7,CASSLRSGQSSYEQYF,TGTGCCAGCAGCCTACGTTCGGGACAGTCATCCTACGAGCAGTACTTC
TRBV18,NA,TRBD1,TRBJ1-1,CASCDRVNTEAFF,TGTGCCAGCTGTGACAGGGTGAACACTGAAGCTTTCTTT
TRBV6-9,NA,TRBD2,TRBJ2-5,CASRGTSRAGETQYF,TGTGCCAGCAGGGGGACTAGTAGAGCTGGGGAGACCCAGTACTTC
TRBV11-2,NA,TRBD1,TRBJ2-1,CASSGQVYEQFF,TGTGCCAGCAGCGGACAGGTGTATGAGCAGTTCTTC
TRBV29-1,medium-sized,NA,TRBJ2-3,CSVTGGATDTQYF,TGCAGCGTTACAGGGGGGGCCACAGATACGCAGTATTTT
TRBV4-1,NA,TRBD2,TRBJ2-7,CASSQASGRAYEQYF,TGCGCCAGCAGCCAGGCTAGCGGGAGGGCCTACGAGCAGTACTTC
TRBV28,NA,TRBD1,TRBJ1-5,CASSRTGDQPQHF,TGTGCCAGCAGCCGGACAGGAGATCAGCCCCAGCATTTT
TRBV5-4,NA,TRBD2,TRBJ2-2,CASSSPGTSGIGGTGELFF,TGTGCCAGCAGCTCCCCTGGGACTAGCGGGATAGGGGGCACCGGGGAGCTGTTTTTT
TRBV5-1,NA,TRBD2,TRBJ2-7,CASSLYSLAGAYEQYF,TGCGCCAGCAGCTTGTACTCCCTAGCGGGGGCTTACGAGCAGTACTTC
TRBV5-1,NA,TRBD2,TRBJ2-7,CASSTIGLAEGEQYF,TGCGCCAGCAGCACCATTGGACTAGCGGAGGGGGAGCAGTACTTC
TRBV5-6,NA,TRBD1,TRBJ2-5,CASSLTTGGAWKEQYF,TGTGCCAGCAGCTTGACGACAGGGGGCGCGTGGAAAGAGCAGTACTTC
TRBV28,NA,TRBD1,TRBJ1-1,CASSFPGTVNTEAFF,TGTGCCAGCAGTTTCCCGGGGACAGTAAACACTGAAGCTTTCTTT
TRBV28,NA,TRBD2,TRBJ2-4,CASSSSGTSGQRGWGKNIQYF,TGTGCCAGCAGTTCCTCCGGGACTAGCGGGCAGAGGGGTTGGGGCAAAAACATTCAGTACTTC
TRBV5-4,few,TRBD2,TRBJ2-5,CASSFDLAGAPQETQYF,TGTGCCAGCAGCTTCGATCTAGCGGGAGCACCACAAGAGACCCAGTACTTC
TRBV18,NA,NA,TRBJ2-4,CASSLQGYKNIQYF,TGTGCCAGCTCACTACAGGGCTACAAAAACATTCAGTACTTC
TRBV7-9,NA,NA,TRBJ2-7,CASSHARISYEQYF,TGTGCCAGCAGCCACGCCAGGATCTCCTACGAGCAGTACTTC
TRBV21-1,NA,NA,TRBJ2-1,CASSRGPGLAGRYNEQFF,TGTGCCAGCAGCAGAGGACCGGGACTAGCGGGCAGATACAATGAGCAGTTCTTC
TRBV11-2,NA,TRBD1,TRBJ2-7,CASGTQGNNFEQYF,TGTGCCAGCGGAACACAGGGGAACAACTTTGAGCAGTACTTC
TRBV27,NA,NA,TRBJ2-1,CASSLALPYNEQFF,TGTGCCAGCAGTTTGGCATTACCTTACAATGAGCAGTTCTTC
TRBV2,NA,NA,TRBJ2-1,CASSEAHGNEQFF,TGTGCCAGCAGTGAAGCTCACGGCAATGAGCAGTTCTTC
TRBV7-4,NA,TRBD2,TRBJ2-7,CASSQRLAGAFYEQYF,TGTGCCAGCAGCCAAAGACTAGCGGGAGCCTTCTACGAGCAGTACTTC
TRBV9,NA,NA,TRBJ1-3,CASSVDVASGTGNTIYF,TGTGCCAGCAGCGTAGATGTTGCGTCAGGGACTGGAAACACCATATATTTT
TRBV4-1,NA,TRBD2,TRBJ2-1,CASSQPTSGRAKDEQFF,TGCGCCAGCAGCCAGCCGACTAGCGGGAGAGCGAAGGATGAGCAGTTCTTC
TRBV18,NA,NA,TRBJ2-3,CASSPLGPPYSTDTQYF,TGTGCCAGCTCACCCCTAGGTCCACCTTATAGCACAGATACGCAGTATTTT
TRBV7-9,NA,TRBD2,TRBJ2-5,CASSGLAGLQETQYF,TGTGCCAGCAGCGGACTAGCAGGCCTCCAAGAGACCCAGTACTTC
TRBV4-1,NA,TRBD2,TRBJ2-7,CASSQAEREVYEQYF,TGCGCCAGCAGCCAAGCGGAGCGGGAGGTCTACGAGCAGTACTTC
TRBV4-1,NA,NA,TRBJ1-6,CASSQVVAAYNSPLHF,TGCGCCAGCAGCCAAGTGGTCGCGGCCTATAATTCACCCCTCCACTTT
TRBV7-7,NA,NA,TRBJ2-1,CASSPPAGGGENEQFF,TGTGCCAGCAGCCCCCCGGCAGGGGGAGGTGAGAATGAGCAGTTCTTC
TRBV5-1,NA,NA,TRBJ1-4,CASSLIPGGNEKLFF,TGCGCCAGCAGCCTCATACCCGGAGGCAATGAAAAACTGTTTTTT
TRBV2,NA,TRBD2,TRBJ2-7,CASQAGVMNEQYF,TGTGCCAGCCAGGCGGGAGTAATGAACGAGCAGTACTTC
TRBV7-9,NA,TRBD2,TRBJ2-2,CASSSTSGRGTGELFF,TGTGCCAGCAGCTCAACTAGCGGGAGGGGCACCGGGGAGCTGTTTTTT
TRBV18,NA,TRBD1,TRBJ1-2,CASSQVPGQGTSYGYTF,TGTGCCAGCTCACAAGTGCCGGGACAGGGAACGAGCTATGGCTACACCTTC
TRBV30,NA,NA,TRBJ2-7,CAWSVGGATYEQYF,TGTGCCTGGAGTGTGGGGGGGGCCACCTACGAGCAGTACTTC
TRBV7-3,NA,NA,TRBJ2-2,CASSPGAYTGELFF,TGTGCCAGCAGCCCAGGGGCCTACACCGGGGAGCTGTTTTTT
TRBV6-4,NA,TRBD1,TRBJ1-1,CASSDRGSRRARQGPEAFF,TGTGCCAGCAGTGACAGAGGGAGCCGACGCGCAAGACAGGGGCCTGAAGCTTTCTTT